The 4 T cell receptor beta chains below were found in one sample sequenced in a study of OX40 agonist ivuxolimab in advanced cancers. The data were produced by immunoSEQ multiplex PCR, yet TCRdb's version contains in-frame clones alone and is incomplete. The table shows 35,000 to 45,000 clones, with 82% occurring only once. The source was CD4+ or CD8+ T cells sorted from blood, collected in a trial of the OX40 agonist ivuxolimab. Every receptor here comes from an adult with an advanced solid tumor such as melanoma, head and neck, liver or kidney cancer.

The chain combines TRBV27 with TRBJ1-2; 11 positions agree with TRBD1. J was trimmed by 5 bases and V by 4 bases; bases with no gene match: 3. This CDR3 spans 14 amino acids. Germline V lookup: CDR1 MNHEY, CDR2 SMNVEV (reference sequence). The CDR3 protein is CASSSGQGEYGYTF. In DNA, the CDR3 is TGTGCCAGCAGTTCGGGACAGGGGGAGTATGGCTACACCTTC.

Here the CDR3 DNA reads TGTGCCAGCAGCTTAGTTACTCTGTACGAGCAGTACTTC. Translating it yields CASSLVTLYEQYF. This rearrangement joins TRBV11-2 to TRBJ2-7; D is ambiguous. The CDR3 covers 13 residues. Germline V CDR1 and CDR2: SGHAT, FQNNGV. The V end lost 1 base, the J end lost 4 bases, and 8 bases lay between the germline ends. Looking up the rest from reference TRBV11-2 and TRBJ2-7 gives the full variable domain: EAGVAQSPRYKIIEKRQSVAFWCNPISGHATLYWYQQILGQGPKLLIQFQNNGVVDDSQLPKDRFSAERLKGVDSTLKIQPAKLEDSAVYLCASSLVTLYEQYFGPGTRLTVT.

This clone was counted between two and nine times. The chain links TRBV14 to TRBJ2-3; D might be TRBD1 (5 bases). This CDR3 has 15 residues. Germline V gives CDR1 SGHDN, CDR2 FVKESK. V was pared by 3 bases and J by 0 bases, with 10 bases between. The CDR3, as DNA: TGTGCCAGCAGCCATGGGGCGCGGAGCACAGATACGCAGTATTTT. Residues: CASSHGARSTDTQYF.

The rearrangement links TRBV28 to TRBJ2-7; 9 bases map to TRBD1. The length of the CDR3 is 15 residues. V was pared by 9 bases and J by 0 bases, with 9 bases of the junction left unmatched. Germline V CDR1 and CDR2: MDHEN, SYDVKM. The chain's CDR3 is CASKGGTGPSYEQYF. Here the CDR3 DNA reads TGTGCCAGTAAGGGAGGGACAGGGCCCTCCTACGAGCAGTACTTC.